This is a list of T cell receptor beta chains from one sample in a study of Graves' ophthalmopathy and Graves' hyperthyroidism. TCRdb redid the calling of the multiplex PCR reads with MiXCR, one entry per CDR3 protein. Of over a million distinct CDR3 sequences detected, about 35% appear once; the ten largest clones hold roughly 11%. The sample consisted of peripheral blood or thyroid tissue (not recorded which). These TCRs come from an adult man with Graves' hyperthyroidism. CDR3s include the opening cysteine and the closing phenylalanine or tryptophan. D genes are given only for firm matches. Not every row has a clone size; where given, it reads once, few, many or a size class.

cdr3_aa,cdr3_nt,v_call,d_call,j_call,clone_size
CASSQDLPDFYQPQHF,TGTGCCAGCAGCCAAGATCTTCCGGATTTCTATCAGCCCCAGCATTTT,TRBV3-1,-,TRBJ1-5,few
CAISQDRDTEAFF,TGTGCCATCAGCCAGGACAGGGACACTGAAGCTTTCTTT,TRBV10-3,TRBD1,TRBJ1-1,many
CASSPSTRQGAFNSPLHF,TGTGCCAGCAGCCCCTCAACAAGACAGGGGGCTTTTAATTCACCCCTCCACTTT,TRBV11-2,TRBD1,TRBJ1-6,many
CSSPNRDGAKAFF,TGCAGCTCACCGAACCGGGACGGAGCAAAAGCTTTCTTT,TRBV29-1,-,TRBJ1-1,-
CASTGQGASDTEAFF,TGTGCCAGCACTGGACAGGGGGCATCAGACACTGAAGCTTTCTTT,TRBV10-3,TRBD1,TRBJ1-1,-
CASLQTLETQYF,TGTGCCAGTTTACAGACACTAGAGACCCAGTACTTC,TRBV2,-,TRBJ2-5,many
CAISDQATYELWYEQYF,TGTGCCATCAGTGATCAGGCAACCTACGAGCTCTGGTACGAGCAGTACTTC,TRBV10-3,-,TRBJ2-7,-
CASSGQRTSTDTQYF,TGTGCCAGCAGTGGCCAGCGGACTAGCACAGATACGCAGTATTTT,TRBV25-1,-,TRBJ2-3,-
CASSSSGTSDGYTF,TGTGCCAGCAGTTCGTCCGGGACATCAGATGGCTACACCTTC,TRBV12-3/TRBV12-4,-,TRBJ1-2,-
CASSLGTGSSEAFF,TGTGCCAGCAGCTTAGGGACAGGAAGCTCTGAAGCTTTCTTT,TRBV7-9,TRBD1,TRBJ1-1,-
CASSLDGGLTDTQYF,TGTGCCAGCAGCTTAGACGGTGGGCTCACAGATACGCAGTATTTT,TRBV7-9,-,TRBJ2-3,-
CASSLDRGLPGYEQYF,TGTGCCAGCAGCTTAGACAGGGGGCTTCCCGGCTACGAGCAGTACTTC,TRBV7-9,TRBD1,TRBJ2-7,many
CASSSRKGQTNTEAFF,TGTGCCAGCAGTTCTCGCAAGGGACAGACGAACACTGAAGCTTTCTTT,TRBV25-1,TRBD1,TRBJ1-1,-
CASSLAGGGIYEQYF,TGTGCCAGCAGTTTAGCGGGGGGCGGTATTTACGAGCAGTACTTC,TRBV28,TRBD2,TRBJ2-7,-
CSVETRSRVGTYEQYF,TGCAGCGTTGAAACGCGTAGCAGGGTTGGCACCTACGAGCAGTACTTC,TRBV29-1,-,TRBJ2-7,many
CASSPWEGVQETQYF,TGTGCCAGCAGCCCCTGGGAGGGGGTTCAGGAGACCCAGTACTTC,TRBV7-9,-,TRBJ2-5,many
CASSLKGTGYSEQYF,TGTGCCAGCAGCTTAAAAGGGACAGGGTATAGCGAGCAGTACTTC,TRBV7-3,TRBD1,TRBJ2-7,-
CASSVGQTGGYGYTF,TGTGCCAGCAGTGTGGGACAAACCGGTGGCTATGGCTACACCTTC,TRBV2,-,TRBJ1-2,-
CATSRTGQGPTNAETQYF,TGTGCCACCAGCAGGACAGGACAGGGTCCAACTAATGCAGAGACCCAGTACTTC,TRBV15,TRBD1,TRBJ2-5,many
CASSIKRLTAGPTGENQPQHF,TGTGCCAGTAGTATCAAACGGTTGACGGCCGGGCCGACAGGGGAAAATCAGCCCCAGCATTTT,TRBV19,TRBD1,TRBJ1-5,few
CASSRVGEDTEAFF,TGTGCCAGCAGCCGCGTGGGGGAAGACACTGAAGCTTTCTTT,TRBV5-4,-,TRBJ1-1,few
CASRDRGGEAFF,TGTGCCAGCCGCGACAGGGGCGGTGAAGCTTTCTTT,TRBV19,TRBD1,TRBJ1-1,many
CASSFHRDRNYEQYF,TGTGCCAGCAGCTTCCACCGGGACAGGAACTACGAGCAGTACTTC,TRBV7-9,TRBD1,TRBJ2-7,-
CSASAPTVTYEQYF,TGCAGTGCTAGTGCTCCGACCGTAACCTACGAGCAGTACTTC,TRBV20-1,-,TRBJ2-7,many
CASSQDLTGRHTGELFF,TGTGCCAGCAGCCAAGATTTGACAGGGAGGCACACCGGGGAGCTGTTTTTT,TRBV14,-,TRBJ2-2,-
CASSSLEGWTEAFF,TGTGCCAGCAGCTCCCTGGAGGGGTGGACTGAAGCTTTCTTT,TRBV5-8,-,TRBJ1-1,-
CASSARGDSEAFF,TGTGCCAGCAGTGCGAGGGGGGACTCTGAAGCTTTCTTT,TRBV2,-,TRBJ1-1,many
CASSRLQGFDGANVLTF,TGTGCCAGCAGCCGTCTACAGGGCTTTGATGGGGCCAACGTCCTGACTTTC,TRBV5-4,-,TRBJ2-6,few
CSAPSGGRETQYF,TGCAGTGCTCCTTCGGGGGGCCGGGAGACCCAGTACTTC,TRBV20-1,-,TRBJ2-5,many
CATSDIGTLAETQYF,TGTGCCACCAGTGATATTGGGACATTGGCAGAGACCCAGTACTTC,TRBV24-1,-,TRBJ2-5,-
CSAEIAGSSYEQYF,TGCAGCGCCGAGATAGCGGGAAGCTCCTACGAGCAGTACTTC,TRBV29-1,TRBD2,TRBJ2-7,many
CASSPPPLGYTEAFF,TGTGCCAGCAGCCCCCCCCCGTTGGGGTACACTGAAGCTTTCTTT,TRBV3-1,-,TRBJ1-1,few
CASSQNRGLGTEAFF,TGTGCCAGCAGCCAAAACAGGGGGCTTGGCACTGAAGCTTTCTTT,TRBV28,TRBD1,TRBJ1-1,-
CASSLAGPLSGANVLTF,TGTGCCAGCAGCTTAGCGGGACCCCTCTCTGGGGCCAACGTCCTGACTTTC,TRBV7-8,-,TRBJ2-6,few
CSADTRDRGLGGTEAFF,TGCAGTGCGGACACCCGGGACAGGGGGCTTGGGGGCACTGAAGCTTTCTTT,TRBV20-1,TRBD1,TRBJ1-1,few
CASSQGGRESGELFF,TGTGCCAGCTCCCAGGGGGGGAGAGAGTCCGGGGAGCTGTTTTTT,TRBV7-7,-,TRBJ2-2,-
CASSLGSAPNQPQHF,TGCGCCAGCAGCTTGGGGTCGGCGCCCAATCAGCCCCAGCATTTT,TRBV5-1,-,TRBJ1-5,-
CASRSVGITEAFF,TGTGCCAGCCGATCGGTGGGAATCACTGAAGCTTTCTTT,TRBV25-1,-,TRBJ1-1,many
CASSEERTSTDTQYF,TGTGCCAGCAGCGAGGAAAGGACTAGCACAGATACGCAGTATTTT,TRBV7-9,-,TRBJ2-3,-
CASTQVGTHGYTF,TGTGCCAGCACCCAAGTGGGGACGCATGGCTACACCTTC,TRBV2,-,TRBJ1-2,-
CASNGLGKETQYF,TGTGCCAGCAACGGACTCGGGAAAGAGACCCAGTACTTC,TRBV2,-,TRBJ2-5,few
CASSLATVTGSGGYTF,TGTGCCAGCAGCTTGGCTACCGTCACAGGGTCGGGTGGCTACACCTTC,TRBV5-8,-,TRBJ1-2,many
CSARGIRAGSNYGYTF,TGCAGTGCTAGAGGAATTCGAGCGGGGTCGAACTATGGCTACACCTTC,TRBV20-1,-,TRBJ1-2,-
CAIKWGASGRYEQYF,TGTGCCATCAAATGGGGAGCTAGCGGGAGATACGAGCAGTACTTC,TRBV10-3,TRBD2,TRBJ2-7,-
CASSQSRRDRGPGTQYF,TGCGCCAGCAGCCAAAGTCGTCGGGACAGGGGACCGGGGACCCAGTACTTC,TRBV4-1,TRBD1,TRBJ2-5,-
CASSSALADSHYGYTF,TGTGCCAGCAGCTCCGCCCTCGCGGACAGCCACTATGGCTACACCTTC,TRBV13,-,TRBJ1-2,many
CASSFGEGSHGYTF,TGTGCCAGCAGTTTCGGTGAGGGTAGCCATGGCTACACCTTC,TRBV27,-,TRBJ1-2,few
CATSEVPSGTEAFF,TGTGCCACCAGTGAGGTCCCCTCAGGGACTGAAGCCTTCTTT,TRBV10-3,-,TRBJ1-1,-
CASSEVGGSNQPQHF,TGTGCCAGCAGTGAAGTTGGGGGGTCCAATCAGCCCCAGCATTTT,TRBV6-1,-,TRBJ1-5,many
CASGPPRVYSNQPQHF,TGTGCCAGTGGGCCACCCAGGGTCTATAGCAATCAGCCCCAGCATTTT,TRBV2,-,TRBJ1-5,many
CASSSFRDRGVGYTF,TGTGCCAGCAGTTCGTTCCGGGACAGGGGAGTCGGCTACACCTTC,TRBV12-3/TRBV12-4,TRBD1,TRBJ1-2,-
CAGSGGSTNSPLHF,TGTGCCGGTAGTGGGGGCAGCACCAATTCACCCCTCCACTTT,TRBV19,-,TRBJ1-6,few
CASSPSDRLAYEQYF,TGTGCCAGCAGCCCATCGGACAGGCTAGCCTACGAGCAGTACTTC,TRBV12-3/TRBV12-4,TRBD1,TRBJ2-7,many